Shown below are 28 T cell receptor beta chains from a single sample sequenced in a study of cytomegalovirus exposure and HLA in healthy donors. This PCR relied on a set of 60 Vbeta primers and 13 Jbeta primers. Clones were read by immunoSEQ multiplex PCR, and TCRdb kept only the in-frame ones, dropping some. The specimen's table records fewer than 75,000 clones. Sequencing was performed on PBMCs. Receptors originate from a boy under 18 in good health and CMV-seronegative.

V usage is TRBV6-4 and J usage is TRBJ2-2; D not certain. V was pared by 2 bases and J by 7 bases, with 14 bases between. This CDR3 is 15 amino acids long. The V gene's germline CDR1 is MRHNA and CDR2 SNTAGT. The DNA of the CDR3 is TGTGCCAGCAGTGACCCCCATTCTACGGGCGGGGAGCTGTTTTTT. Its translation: CASSDPHSTGGELFF.

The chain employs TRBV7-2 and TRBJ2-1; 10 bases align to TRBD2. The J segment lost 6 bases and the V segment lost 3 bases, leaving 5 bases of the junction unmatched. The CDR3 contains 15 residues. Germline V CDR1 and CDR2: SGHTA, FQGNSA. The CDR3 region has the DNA TGTGCCAGCAGCTTCAGCGGGAGGGCCTTCAATGAGCAGTTCTTC. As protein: CASSFSGRAFNEQFF. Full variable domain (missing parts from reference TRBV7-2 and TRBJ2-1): GAGVSQSPSNKVTEKGKDVELRCDPISGHTALYWYRQSLGQGLEFLIYFQGNSAPDKSGLPSDRFSAERTGGSVSTLTIQRTQQEDSAVYLCASSFSGRAFNEQFFGPGTRLTVL.

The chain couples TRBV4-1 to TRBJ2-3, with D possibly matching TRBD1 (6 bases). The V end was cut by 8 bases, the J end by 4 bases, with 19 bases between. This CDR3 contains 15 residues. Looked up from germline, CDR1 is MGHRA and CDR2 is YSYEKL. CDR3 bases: TGCGCCAGCCTCCCGGAAGGGGGATTGCCAGATACGCAGTATTTT. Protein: CASLPEGGLPDTQYF.

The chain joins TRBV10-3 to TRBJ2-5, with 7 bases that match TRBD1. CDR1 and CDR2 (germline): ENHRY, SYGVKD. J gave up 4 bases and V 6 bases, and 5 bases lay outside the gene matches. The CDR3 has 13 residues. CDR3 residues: CAISTGAGETQYF. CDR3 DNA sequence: TGTGCCATCAGCACAGGGGCGGGAGAGACCCAGTACTTC.

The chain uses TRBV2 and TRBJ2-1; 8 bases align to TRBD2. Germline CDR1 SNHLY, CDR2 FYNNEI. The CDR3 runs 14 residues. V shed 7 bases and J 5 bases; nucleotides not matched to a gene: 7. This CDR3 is CASIKRGGNNEQFF. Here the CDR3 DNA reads TGTGCCAGCATCAAACGGGGGGGGAACAATGAGCAGTTCTTC.

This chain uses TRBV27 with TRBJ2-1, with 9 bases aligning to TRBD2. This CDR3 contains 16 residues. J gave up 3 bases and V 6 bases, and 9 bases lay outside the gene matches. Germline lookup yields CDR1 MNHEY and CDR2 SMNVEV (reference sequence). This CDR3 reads CASSPWAGGGYNEQFF. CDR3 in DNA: TGTGCCAGCAGCCCTTGGGCGGGAGGGGGCTACAATGAGCAGTTCTTC.

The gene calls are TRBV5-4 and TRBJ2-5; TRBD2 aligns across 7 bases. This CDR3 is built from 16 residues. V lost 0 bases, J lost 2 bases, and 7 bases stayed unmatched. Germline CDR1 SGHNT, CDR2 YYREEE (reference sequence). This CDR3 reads CASSLGRDYSQETQYF. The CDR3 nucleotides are TGTGCCAGCAGCTTGGGCCGGGACTATTCGCAAGAGACCCAGTACTTC.

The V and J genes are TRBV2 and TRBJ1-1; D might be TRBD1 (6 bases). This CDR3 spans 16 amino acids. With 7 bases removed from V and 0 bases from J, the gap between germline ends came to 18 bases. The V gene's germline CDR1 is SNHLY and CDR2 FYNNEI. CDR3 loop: CASNQGLMRVNTEAFF. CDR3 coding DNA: TGTGCCAGCAATCAGGGGCTGATGAGGGTGAACACTGAAGCTTTCTTT.

The chain's CDR3 is CASSRSNHRTTSGANVLTF. The CDR3 coding sequence is TGTGCCAGCAGCCGAAGCAACCACCGGACTACCTCTGGGGCCAACGTCCTGACTTTC. The J gene is TRBJ2-6, the V gene TRBV7-8; D perhaps matches TRBD2 (6 bases). V shed 5 bases and J shed 0 bases, with 20 bases lying between them. The CDR3 consists of 19 residues. CDR1 SGHVS and CDR2 FQNEAQ come from the germline V gene. The complete variable domain, with remaining parts taken from reference TRBV7-8 and TRBJ2-6, reads GAGVSQSPRYKVAKRGQDVALRCDPISGHVSLFWYQQALGQGPEFLTYFQNEAQLDKSGLPSDRFFAERPEGSVSTLKIQRTQQEDSAVYLCASSRSNHRTTSGANVLTFGAGSRLTVL.

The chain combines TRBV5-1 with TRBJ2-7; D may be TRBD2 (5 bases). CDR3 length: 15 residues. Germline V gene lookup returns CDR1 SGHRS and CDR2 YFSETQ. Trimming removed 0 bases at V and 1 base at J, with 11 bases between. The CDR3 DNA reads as TGCGCCAGCAGCTTGGCCCCGGACTCGTCCTACGAGCAGTACTTC. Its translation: CASSLAPDSSYEQYF.

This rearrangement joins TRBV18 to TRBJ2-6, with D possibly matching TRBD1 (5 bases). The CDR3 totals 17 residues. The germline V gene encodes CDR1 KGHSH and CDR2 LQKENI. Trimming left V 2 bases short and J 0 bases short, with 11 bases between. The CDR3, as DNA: TGTGCCAGCTCACCATATGACAGTCTCTCTGGGGCCAACGTCCTGACTTTC. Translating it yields CASSPYDSLSGANVLTF.

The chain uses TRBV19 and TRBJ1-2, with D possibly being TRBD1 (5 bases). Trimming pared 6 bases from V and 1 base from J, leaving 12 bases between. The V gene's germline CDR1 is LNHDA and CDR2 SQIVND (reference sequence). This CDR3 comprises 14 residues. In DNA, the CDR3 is TGTGCCAGTAGACTCACAGGTATTAACTATGGCTACACCTTC. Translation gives CASRLTGINYGYTF.

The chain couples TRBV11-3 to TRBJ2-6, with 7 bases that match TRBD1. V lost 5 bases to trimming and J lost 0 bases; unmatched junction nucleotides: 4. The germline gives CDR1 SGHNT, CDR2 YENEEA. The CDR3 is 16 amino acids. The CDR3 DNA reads TGTGCCAGCAGCGTCGGGGACAGCTCTGGGGCCAACGTCCTGACTTTC. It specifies CASSVGDSSGANVLTF.

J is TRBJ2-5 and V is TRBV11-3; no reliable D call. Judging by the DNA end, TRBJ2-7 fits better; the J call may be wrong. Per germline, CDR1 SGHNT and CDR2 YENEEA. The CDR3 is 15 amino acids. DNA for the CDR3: TGTGCCAGCAGCTTAGAATCCACCTGGAGCAACGAGCAGTACTTC. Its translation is CASSLESTWSNEQYF.

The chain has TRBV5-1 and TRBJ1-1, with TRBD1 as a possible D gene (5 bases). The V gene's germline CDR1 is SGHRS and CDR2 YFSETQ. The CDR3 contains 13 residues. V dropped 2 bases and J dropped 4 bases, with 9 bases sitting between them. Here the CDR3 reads CASSFSGITEAFF. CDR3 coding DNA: TGCGCCAGCAGCTTTTCAGGGATCACTGAAGCTTTCTTT. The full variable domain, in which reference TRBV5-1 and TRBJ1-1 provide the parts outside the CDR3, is KAGVTQTPRYLIKTRGQQVTLSCSPISGHRSVSWYQQTPGQGLQFLFEYFSETQRNKGNFPGRFSGRQFSNSRSEMNVSTLELGDSALYLCASSFSGITEAFFGQGTRLTVV.

DNA of the CDR3: TGTGCCAGCAGCGCCGAGGACAGGGGGCTTACGGATGGCTACACCTTC. The encoded protein is CASSAEDRGLTDGYTF. The rearrangement uses TRBV9 and TRBJ1-2; 11 nucleotides align to TRBD1. The germline V gene encodes CDR1 SGDLS and CDR2 YYNGEE. J gave up 6 bases and V 3 bases, and 10 bases lay outside the gene matches. There are 16 residues in the CDR3.

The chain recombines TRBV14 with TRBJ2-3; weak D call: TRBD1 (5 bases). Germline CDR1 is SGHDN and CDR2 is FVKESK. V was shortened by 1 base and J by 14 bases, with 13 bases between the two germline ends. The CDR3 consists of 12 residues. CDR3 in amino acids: CASSQVGASLYF. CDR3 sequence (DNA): TGTGCCAGCAGCCAAGTAGGGGCCTCTTTGTATTTT. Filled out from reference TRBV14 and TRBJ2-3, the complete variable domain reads EAGVTQFPSHSVIEKGQTVTLRCDPISGHDNLYWYRRVMGKEIKFLLHFVKESKQDESGMPNNRFLAERTGGTYSTLKVQPAELEDSGVYFCASSQVGASLYFGPGTRLTVL.

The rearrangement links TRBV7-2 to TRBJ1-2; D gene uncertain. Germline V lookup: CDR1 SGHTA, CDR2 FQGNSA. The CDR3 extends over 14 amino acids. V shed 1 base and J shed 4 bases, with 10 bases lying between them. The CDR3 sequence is CASSLEHSSYGYTF. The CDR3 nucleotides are TGTGCCAGCAGCTTAGAGCACAGTTCCTATGGCTACACCTTC.

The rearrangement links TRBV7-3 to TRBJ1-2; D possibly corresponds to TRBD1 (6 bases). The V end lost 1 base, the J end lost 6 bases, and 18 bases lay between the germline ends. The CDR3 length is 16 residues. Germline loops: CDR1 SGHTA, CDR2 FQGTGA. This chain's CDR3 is CASSLMGRGSGDGYTF. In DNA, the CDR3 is TGTGCCAGCAGCTTAATGGGCAGGGGAAGCGGTGATGGCTACACCTTC.

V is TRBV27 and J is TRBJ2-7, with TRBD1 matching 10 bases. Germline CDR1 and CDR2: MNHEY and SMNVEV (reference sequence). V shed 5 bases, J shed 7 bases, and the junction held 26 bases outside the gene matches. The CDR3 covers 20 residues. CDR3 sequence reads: CASSLPTGQGRIAGRGEQYF. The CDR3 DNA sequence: TGTGCCAGCAGTCTTCCAACGGGACAGGGGAGGATAGCGGGACGGGGGGAGCAGTACTTC.

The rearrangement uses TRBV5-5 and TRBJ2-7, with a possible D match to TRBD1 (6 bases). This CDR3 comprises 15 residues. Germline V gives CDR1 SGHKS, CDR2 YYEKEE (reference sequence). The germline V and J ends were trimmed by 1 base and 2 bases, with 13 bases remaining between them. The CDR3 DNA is TGTGCCAGCAGCTTGATGAACAGGGTCACCTACGAGCAGTACTTC. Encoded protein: CASSLMNRVTYEQYF.

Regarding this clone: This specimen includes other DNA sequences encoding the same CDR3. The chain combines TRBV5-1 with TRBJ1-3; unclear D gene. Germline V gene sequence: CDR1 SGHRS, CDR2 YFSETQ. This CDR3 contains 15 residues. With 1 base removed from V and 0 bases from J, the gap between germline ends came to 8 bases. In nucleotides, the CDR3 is TGCGCCAGCAGCTTGTCTGGAGGCTCTGGAAACACCATATATTTT. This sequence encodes CASSLSGGSGNTIYF.

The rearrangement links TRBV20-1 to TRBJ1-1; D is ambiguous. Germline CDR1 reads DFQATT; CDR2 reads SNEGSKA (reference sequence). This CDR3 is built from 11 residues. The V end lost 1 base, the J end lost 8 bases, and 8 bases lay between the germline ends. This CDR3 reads CSARVGVEAFF. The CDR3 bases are TGCAGTGCTAGAGTGGGAGTAGAAGCTTTCTTT.

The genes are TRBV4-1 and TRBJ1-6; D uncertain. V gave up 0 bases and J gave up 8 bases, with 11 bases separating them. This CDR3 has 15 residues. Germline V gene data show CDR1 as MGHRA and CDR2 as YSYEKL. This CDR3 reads CASSQETGTDSPLHF. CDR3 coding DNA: TGCGCCAGCAGCCAAGAGACGGGTACCGATTCACCCCTCCACTTT.

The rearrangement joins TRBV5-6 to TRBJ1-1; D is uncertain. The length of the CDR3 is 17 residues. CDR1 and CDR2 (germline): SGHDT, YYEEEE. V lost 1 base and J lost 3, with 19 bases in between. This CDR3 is CASSLSAGLGSDTEAFF. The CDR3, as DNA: TGTGCCAGCAGCTTGAGTGCAGGTCTGGGGAGTGACACTGAAGCTTTCTTT.

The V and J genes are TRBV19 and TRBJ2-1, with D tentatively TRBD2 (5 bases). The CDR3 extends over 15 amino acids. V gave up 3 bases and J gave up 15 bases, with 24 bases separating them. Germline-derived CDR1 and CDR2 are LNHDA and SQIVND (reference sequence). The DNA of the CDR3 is TGTGCCAGTAGTATTAGGTCGGCGGCACTAGGCCAGAGGTTCTTC. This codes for CASSIRSAALGQRFF.

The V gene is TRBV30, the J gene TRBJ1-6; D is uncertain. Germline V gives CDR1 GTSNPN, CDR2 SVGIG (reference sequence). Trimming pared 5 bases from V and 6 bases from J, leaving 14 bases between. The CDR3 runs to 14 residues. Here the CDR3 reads CAWERLLSNSPLHF. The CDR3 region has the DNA TGTGCCTGGGAGCGTCTTTTATCTAATTCACCCCTCCACTTT.

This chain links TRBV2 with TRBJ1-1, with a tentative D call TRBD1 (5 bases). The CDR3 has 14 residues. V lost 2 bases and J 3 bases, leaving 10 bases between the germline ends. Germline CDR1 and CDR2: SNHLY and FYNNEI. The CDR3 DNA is TGTGCCAGCAGTGAACGCGCAGGGCACACTGAAGCTTTCTTT. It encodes CASSERAGHTEAFF.